Listed below are T cell receptor beta chains from one sample, sequenced in a study of T cell clonotyping in hematopoietic cell transplantation. The method was immunoSEQ multiplex PCR; TCRdb's version includes in-frame clones alone and lacks a portion of them. The sample has about 9,300 clones; roughly 80% are singletons. The sample in question was PBMCs, obtained at the time of graft-versus-host disease after allogeneic stem cell transplant. These receptor sequences come from a male patient aged 60-70 years who had an allogeneic stem cell transplant from an unrelated donor, so the T cells may come from the graft donor. Some clones in this sample may be carry-over from other donors' samples. The CDR3 runs from the conserved cysteine through the conserved F or W. The D gene is left open where the match is weak. Size values are once, few and many counts, or a class for expanded clones, and some rows have none.

clone_size	v_call	d_call	cdr3_length	j_call	cdr3_aa	cdr3_nt
-	TRBV9	-	16	TRBJ2-2	CASSVDPGTHTGELFF	TGTGCCAGCAGCGTAGATCCAGGGACCCACACCGGGGAGCTGTTTTTT
few	TRBV19	-	10	TRBJ2-5	CASSGETQYF	TGTGCCAGTAGTGGGGAGACCCAGTACTTC
-	TRBV7-3	-	13	TRBJ2-2	CASSRTGTGELFF	TGTGCCAGCAGCCGGACCGGCACCGGGGAGCTGTTTTTT
-	TRBV7-9	-	13	TRBJ1-1	CASSSTRAGEAFF	TGTGCCAGCAGCTCGACCAGGGCTGGTGAAGCTTTCTTT
-	TRBV6-5	TRBD1	13	TRBJ2-7	CASNPGGAFEQYF	TGTGCCAGCAACCCAGGGGGCGCGTTCGAGCAGTACTTC
-	TRBV14	-	15	TRBJ1-2	CASSQDPRRNYGYTF	TGTGCCAGCAGCCAAGACCCACGGAGGAACTATGGCTACACCTTC
-	TRBV6-5	-	13	TRBJ1-1	CASSYLGSTEAFF	TGTGCCAGCAGTTACTTGGGGAGCACTGAAGCTTTCTTT
-	TRBV10-3	-	16	TRBJ2-3	CAISGSLGGVTDTQYF	TGTGCCATCAGTGGAAGTTTGGGGGGAGTCACAGATACGCAGTATTTT
-	TRBV16	-	18	TRBJ2-6	CASSQQTTGLSGANVLTF	TGTGCCAGCAGCCAGCAGACGACAGGCCTCTCTGGGGCCAACGTCCTGACTTTC
-	TRBV4-3	TRBD1	13	TRBJ1-2	CASSPTGNYGYTF	TGCGCCAGCAGCCCGACAGGGAACTATGGCTACACCTTC
few	TRBV6-5	TRBD1	13	TRBJ1-2	CASSYSAGGGYTF	TGTGCCAGCAGTTACTCGGCAGGGGGTGGCTACACCTTC
few	TRBV27	-	13	TRBJ1-1	CASSLSPLTEAFF	TGTGCCAGCAGTTTATCCCCTCTCACTGAAGCTTTCTTT
-	TRBV10-3	TRBD2	15	TRBJ2-3	CAIREERGFTDTQYF	TGTGCCATCAGGGAAGAGCGGGGGTTCACAGATACGCAGTATTTT
-	TRBV2	TRBD2	16	TRBJ2-3	CASRLGLAGSTDTQYF	TGTGCCAGCAGGCTAGGGCTAGCGGGGAGCACAGATACGCAGTATTTT
-	TRBV5-1	-	14	TRBJ2-5	CASRQGDTRETQYF	TGCGCCAGCAGACAAGGGGATACGCGGGAGACCCAGTACTTC